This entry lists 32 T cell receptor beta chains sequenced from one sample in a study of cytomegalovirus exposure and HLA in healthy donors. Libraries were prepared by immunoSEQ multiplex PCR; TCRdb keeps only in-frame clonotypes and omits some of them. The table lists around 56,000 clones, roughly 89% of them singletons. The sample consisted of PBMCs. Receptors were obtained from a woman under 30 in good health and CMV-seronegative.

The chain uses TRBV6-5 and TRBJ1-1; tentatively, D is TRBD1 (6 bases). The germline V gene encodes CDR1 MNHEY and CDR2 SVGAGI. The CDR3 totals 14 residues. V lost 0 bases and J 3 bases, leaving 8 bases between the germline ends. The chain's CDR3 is CASSYSSGDTEAFF. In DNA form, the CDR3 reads TGTGCCAGCAGTTACTCATCAGGGGACACTGAAGCTTTCTTT.

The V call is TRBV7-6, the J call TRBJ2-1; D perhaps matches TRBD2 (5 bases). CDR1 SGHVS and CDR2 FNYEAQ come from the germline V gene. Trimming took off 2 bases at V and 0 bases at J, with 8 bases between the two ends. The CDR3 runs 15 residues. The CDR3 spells CASSLRGSSYNEQFF. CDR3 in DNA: TGTGCCAGCAGCTTACGGGGAAGCTCCTACAATGAGCAGTTCTTC. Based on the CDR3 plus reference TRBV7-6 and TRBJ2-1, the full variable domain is GAGVSQSPRYKVTKRGQDVALRCDPISGHVSLYWYRQALGQGPEFLTYFNYEAQQDKSGLPNDRFSAERPEGSISTLTIQRTEQRDSAMYRCASSLRGSSYNEQFFGPGTRLTVL.

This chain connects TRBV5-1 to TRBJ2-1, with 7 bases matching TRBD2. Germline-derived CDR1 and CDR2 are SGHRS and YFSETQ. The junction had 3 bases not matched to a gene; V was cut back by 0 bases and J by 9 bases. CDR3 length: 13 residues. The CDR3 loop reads CASSLEWGGEQFF. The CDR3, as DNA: TGCGCCAGCAGCTTGGAGTGGGGGGGTGAGCAGTTCTTC.

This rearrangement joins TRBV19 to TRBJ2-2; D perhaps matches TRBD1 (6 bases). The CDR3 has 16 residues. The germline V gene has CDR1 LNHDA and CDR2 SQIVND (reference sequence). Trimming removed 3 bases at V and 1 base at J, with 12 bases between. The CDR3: CASSIGDMRNTGELFF. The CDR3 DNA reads TGTGCCAGTAGTATTGGGGACATGAGGAACACCGGGGAGCTGTTTTTT.

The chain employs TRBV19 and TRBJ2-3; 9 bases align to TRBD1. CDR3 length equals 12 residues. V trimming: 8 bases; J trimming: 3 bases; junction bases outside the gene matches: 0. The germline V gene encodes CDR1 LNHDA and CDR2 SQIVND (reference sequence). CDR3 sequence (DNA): TGTGCCAGTGGGACAGGGACAGATACGCAGTATTTT. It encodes CASGTGTDTQYF.

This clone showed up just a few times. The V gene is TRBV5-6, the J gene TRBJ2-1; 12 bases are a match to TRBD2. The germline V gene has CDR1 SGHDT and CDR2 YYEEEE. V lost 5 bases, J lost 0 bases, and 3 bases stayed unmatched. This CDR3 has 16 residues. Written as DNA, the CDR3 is TGTGCCAGCAGGGGGGGACTAGCGGGCTCCTACAATGAGCAGTTCTTC. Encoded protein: CASRGGLAGSYNEQFF.

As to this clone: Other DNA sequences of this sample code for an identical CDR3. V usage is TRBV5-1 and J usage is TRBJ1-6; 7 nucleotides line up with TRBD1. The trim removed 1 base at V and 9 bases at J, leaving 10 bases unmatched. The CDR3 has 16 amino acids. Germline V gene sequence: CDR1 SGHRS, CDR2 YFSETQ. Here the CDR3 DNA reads TGCGCCAGCAGCTTGCGGAGCCGGGACAGAGGTTCACCCCTCCACTTT. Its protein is CASSLRSRDRGSPLHF.

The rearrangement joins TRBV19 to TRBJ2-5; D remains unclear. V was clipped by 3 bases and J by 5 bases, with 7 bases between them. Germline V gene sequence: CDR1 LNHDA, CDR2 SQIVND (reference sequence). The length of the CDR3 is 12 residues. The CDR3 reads CASSMTGETQYF. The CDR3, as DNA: TGTGCCAGTAGTATGACCGGGGAGACCCAGTACTTC.

The CDR3 region is CASSYYPRGGIETQYF. In nucleotides, the CDR3 is TGTGCCAGCAGTTACTACCCGAGGGGGGGGATTGAGACCCAGTACTTC. The chain carries TRBV6-6 and TRBJ2-5; a possible D gene is TRBD2 (7 bases). CDR3 size: 16 residues. V was shortened by 1 base and J by 5 bases, with 17 bases between the two germline ends. The germline V gene has CDR1 MNHNY and CDR2 SVGAGI (reference sequence).

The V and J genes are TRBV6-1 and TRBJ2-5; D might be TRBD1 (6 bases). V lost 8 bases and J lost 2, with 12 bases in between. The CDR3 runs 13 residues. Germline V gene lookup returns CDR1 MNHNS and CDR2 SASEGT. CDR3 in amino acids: CASAQGPQETQYF. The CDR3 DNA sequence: TGTGCCAGCGCGCAGGGGCCTCAAGAGACCCAGTACTTC.

CDR3 DNA: TGTGCCACCAGCAGAGATCCGGTAGGACTAAGCTACAATGAGCAGTTCTTC. Translated, it gives CATSRDPVGLSYNEQFF. The J gene is TRBJ2-1, the V gene TRBV15, with D perhaps TRBD2 (6 bases). Germline V CDR1 and CDR2: LNHNV, YYDKDF (reference sequence). This CDR3 comprises 17 residues. Trimming stripped 0 bases from V and 3 bases from J, with 15 bases between.

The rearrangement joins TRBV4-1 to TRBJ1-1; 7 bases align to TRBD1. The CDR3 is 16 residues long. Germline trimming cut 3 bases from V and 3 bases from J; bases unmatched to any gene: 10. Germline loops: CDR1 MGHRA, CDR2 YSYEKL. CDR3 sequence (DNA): TGCGCCAGCAGCCATGGAGGGGGCCGAGGGGACACTGAAGCTTTCTTT. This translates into CASSHGGGRGDTEAFF.

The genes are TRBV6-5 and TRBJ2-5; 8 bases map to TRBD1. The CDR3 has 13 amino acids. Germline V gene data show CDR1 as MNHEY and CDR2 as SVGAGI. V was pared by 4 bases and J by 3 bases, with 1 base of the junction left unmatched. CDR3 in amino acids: CASSWTGKETQYF. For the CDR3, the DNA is TGTGCCAGCAGTTGGACAGGGAAAGAGACCCAGTACTTC.

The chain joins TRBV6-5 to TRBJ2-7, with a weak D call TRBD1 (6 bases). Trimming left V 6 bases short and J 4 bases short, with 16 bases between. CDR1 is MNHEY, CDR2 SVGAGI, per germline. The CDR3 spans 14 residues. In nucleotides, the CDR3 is TGTGCCAGCAGCTACGACAGGAGGCTTTACGAGCAGTACTTC. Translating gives CASSYDRRLYEQYF.

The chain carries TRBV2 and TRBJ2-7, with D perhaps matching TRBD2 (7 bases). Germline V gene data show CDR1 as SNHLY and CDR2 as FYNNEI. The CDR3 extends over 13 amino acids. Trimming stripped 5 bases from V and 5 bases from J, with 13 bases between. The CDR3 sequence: CASSQRGGNEQYF. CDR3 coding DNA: TGTGCCAGCAGTCAAAGGGGGGGGAACGAGCAGTACTTC.

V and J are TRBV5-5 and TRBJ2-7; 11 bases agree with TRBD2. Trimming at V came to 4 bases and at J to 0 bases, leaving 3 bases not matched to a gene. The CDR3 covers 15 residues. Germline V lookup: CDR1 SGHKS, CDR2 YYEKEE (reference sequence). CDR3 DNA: TGTGCCAGCAGCCTGGGGACTAGCGGCTCCTACGAGCAGTACTTC. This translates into CASSLGTSGSYEQYF.

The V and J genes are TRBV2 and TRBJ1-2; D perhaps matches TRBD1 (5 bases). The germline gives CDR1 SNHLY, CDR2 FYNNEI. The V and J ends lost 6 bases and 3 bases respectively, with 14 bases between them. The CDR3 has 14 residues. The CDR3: CASSPKQGHYGYTF. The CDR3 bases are TGTGCCAGCAGCCCTAAGCAGGGTCACTATGGCTACACCTTC.

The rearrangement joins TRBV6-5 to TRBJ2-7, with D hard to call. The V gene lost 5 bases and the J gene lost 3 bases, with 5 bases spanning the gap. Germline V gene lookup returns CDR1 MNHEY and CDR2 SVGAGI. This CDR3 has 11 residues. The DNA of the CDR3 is TGTGCCAGCAGTCCACACTACGAGCAGTACTTC. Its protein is CASSPHYEQYF.

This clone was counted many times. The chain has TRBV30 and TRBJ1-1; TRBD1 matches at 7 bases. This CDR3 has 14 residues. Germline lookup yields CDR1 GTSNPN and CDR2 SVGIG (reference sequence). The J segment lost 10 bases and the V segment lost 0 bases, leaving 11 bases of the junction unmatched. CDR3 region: CAWSVQGTISGAFF. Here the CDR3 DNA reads TGTGCCTGGAGTGTACAGGGGACCATCTCGGGAGCTTTCTTT.

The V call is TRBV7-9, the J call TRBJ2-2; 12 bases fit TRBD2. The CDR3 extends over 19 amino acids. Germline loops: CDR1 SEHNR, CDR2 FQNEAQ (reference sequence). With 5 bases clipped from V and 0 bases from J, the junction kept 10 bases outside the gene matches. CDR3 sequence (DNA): TGTGCCAGCAGCCAATCTACCGGGACTAGCGGGTCGAACACCGGGGAGCTGTTTTTT. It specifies CASSQSTGTSGSNTGELFF. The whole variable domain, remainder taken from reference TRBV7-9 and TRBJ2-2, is DTGVSQNPRHKITKRGQNVTFRCDPISEHNRLYWYRQTLGQGPEFLTYFQNEAQLEKSRLLSDRFSAERPKGSFSTLEIQRTEQGDSAMYLCASSQSTGTSGSNTGELFFGEGSRLTVL.

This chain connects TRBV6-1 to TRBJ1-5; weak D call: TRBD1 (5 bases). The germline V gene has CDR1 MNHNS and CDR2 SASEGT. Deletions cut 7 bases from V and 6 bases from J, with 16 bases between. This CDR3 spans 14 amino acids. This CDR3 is CASTQRGLLQPQHF. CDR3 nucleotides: TGTGCCAGCACCCAAAGGGGTCTACTTCAGCCCCAGCATTTT.

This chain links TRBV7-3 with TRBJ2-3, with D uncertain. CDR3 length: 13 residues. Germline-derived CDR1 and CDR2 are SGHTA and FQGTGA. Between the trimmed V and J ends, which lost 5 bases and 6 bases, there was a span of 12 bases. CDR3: CASSRHVEDTQYF. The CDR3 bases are TGTGCCAGCAGCCGCCATGTGGAGGATACGCAGTATTTT.

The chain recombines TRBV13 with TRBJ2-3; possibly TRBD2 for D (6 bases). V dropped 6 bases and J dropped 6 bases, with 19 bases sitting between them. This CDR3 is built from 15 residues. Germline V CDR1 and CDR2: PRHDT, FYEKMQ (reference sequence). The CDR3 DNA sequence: TGTGCCAGCAGGGGGGGACGCGGGGCGTCGGATACGCAGTATTTT. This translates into CASRGGRGASDTQYF. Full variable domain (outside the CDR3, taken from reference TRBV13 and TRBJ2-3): AAGVIQSPRHLIKEKRETATLKCYPIPRHDTVYWYQQGPGQDPQFLISFYEKMQSDKGSIPDRFSAQQFSDYHSELNMSSLELGDSALYFCASRGGRGASDTQYFGPGTRLTVL.

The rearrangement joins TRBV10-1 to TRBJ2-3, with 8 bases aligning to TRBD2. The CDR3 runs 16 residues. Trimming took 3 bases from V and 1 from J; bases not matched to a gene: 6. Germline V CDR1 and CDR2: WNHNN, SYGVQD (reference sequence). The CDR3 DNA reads TGCGCCAGCAGTGATTTGGCGACTAGCGGCACAGATACGCAGTATTTT. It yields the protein CASSDLATSGTDTQYF.

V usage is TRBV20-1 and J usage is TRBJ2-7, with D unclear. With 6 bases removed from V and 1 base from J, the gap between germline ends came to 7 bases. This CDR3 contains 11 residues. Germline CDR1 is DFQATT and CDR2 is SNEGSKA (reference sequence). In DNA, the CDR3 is TGCAGTGCCAAAACATCCTACGAGCAGTACTTC. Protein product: CSAKTSYEQYF.

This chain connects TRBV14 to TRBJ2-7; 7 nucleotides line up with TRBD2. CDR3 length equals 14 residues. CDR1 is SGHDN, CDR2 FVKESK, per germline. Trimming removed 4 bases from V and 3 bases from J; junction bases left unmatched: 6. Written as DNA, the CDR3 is TGTGCCAGCAGCCCTTGGACTAGTAGCTACGAGCAGTACTTC. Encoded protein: CASSPWTSSYEQYF.

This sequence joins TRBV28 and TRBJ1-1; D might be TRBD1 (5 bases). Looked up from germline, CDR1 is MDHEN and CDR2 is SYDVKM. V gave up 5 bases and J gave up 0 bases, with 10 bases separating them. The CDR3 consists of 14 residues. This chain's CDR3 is CASSGGQMNTEAFF. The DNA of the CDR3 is TGTGCCAGCAGTGGCGGACAAATGAACACTGAAGCTTTCTTT.

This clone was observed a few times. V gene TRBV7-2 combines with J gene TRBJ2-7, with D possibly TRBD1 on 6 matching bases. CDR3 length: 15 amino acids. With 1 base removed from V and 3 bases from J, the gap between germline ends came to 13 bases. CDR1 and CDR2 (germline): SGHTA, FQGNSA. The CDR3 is CASSLGPTGYYEQYF. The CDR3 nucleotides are TGTGCCAGCAGCTTAGGTCCGACAGGATACTACGAGCAGTACTTC. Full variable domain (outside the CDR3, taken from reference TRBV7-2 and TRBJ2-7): GAGVSQSPSNKVTEKGKDVELRCDPISGHTALYWYRQSLGQGLEFLIYFQGNSAPDKSGLPSDRFSAERTGGSVSTLTIQRTQQEDSAVYLCASSLGPTGYYEQYFGPGTRLTVT.

The CDR3: CASSPGRSSYNEQFF. In DNA form, the CDR3 reads TGTGCCAGCTCACCTGGCCGGAGCTCCTACAATGAGCAGTTCTTC. The rearrangement links TRBV18 to TRBJ2-1; D remains unclear. Germline V CDR1 and CDR2: KGHSH, LQKENI. The CDR3 has 15 residues. V dropped 3 bases and J dropped 0 bases, with 9 bases sitting between them.

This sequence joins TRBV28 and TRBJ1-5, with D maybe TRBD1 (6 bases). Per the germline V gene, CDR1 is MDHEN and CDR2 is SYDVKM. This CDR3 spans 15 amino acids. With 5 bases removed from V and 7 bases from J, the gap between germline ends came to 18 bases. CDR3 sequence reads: CASSPQGLYVQPQHF. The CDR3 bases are TGTGCCAGCAGTCCCCAGGGGTTATACGTACAGCCCCAGCATTTT. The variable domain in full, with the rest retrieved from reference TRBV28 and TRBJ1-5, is DVKVTQSSRYLVKRTGEKVFLECVQDMDHENMFWYRQDPGLGLRLIYFSYDVKMKEKGDIPEGYSVSREKKERFSLILESASTNQTSMYLCASSPQGLYVQPQHFGDGTRLSIL.

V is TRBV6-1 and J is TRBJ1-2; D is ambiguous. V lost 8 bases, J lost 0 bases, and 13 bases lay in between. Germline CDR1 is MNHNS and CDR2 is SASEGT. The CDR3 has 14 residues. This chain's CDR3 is CASHRGSANYGYTF. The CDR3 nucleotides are TGTGCCAGCCATCGCGGCAGCGCTAACTATGGCTACACCTTC.

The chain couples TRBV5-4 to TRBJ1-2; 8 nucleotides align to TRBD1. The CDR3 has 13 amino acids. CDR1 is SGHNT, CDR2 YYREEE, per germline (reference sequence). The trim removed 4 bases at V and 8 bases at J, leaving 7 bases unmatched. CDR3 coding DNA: TGTGCCAGCAGCGGTACAGGGGGTAAGGGCTACACCTTC. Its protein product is CASSGTGGKGYTF.